The TCR beta chain described here comes from a study of high-grade serous ovarian cancer treatment subgroups. CDR1 is ENHRY and CDR2 is SYGVKD in the germline V gene. CDR3 size: 13 residues. Trimming stripped 6 bases from V and 3 bases from J, with 9 bases between. Tumor samples were obtained before definitive surgery or chemotherapy. Produced via immunoSEQ multiplex PCR; TCRdb's table is partial and in-frame only. The sample lists 10,000 to 15,000 clones, 88% occurring once. The sample consisted of tumor tissue. V is TRBV10-3 and J is TRBJ1-5; the D gene is possibly TRBD1 (5 bases). The source of this sequence is a human donor with high-grade serous ovarian cancer. Here the CDR3 reads CAIRGVNNQPQHF. As DNA, the CDR3 is TGTGCCATCAGAGGGGTCAACAATCAGCCCCAGCATTTT.